These 31 T cell receptor beta chains were sequenced from one sample in a study of identical twins. TCRdb ran MiXCR on the 5' RACE reads and lists one entry per CDR3 protein. The sample has around 280,000 distinct CDR3 sequences; approximately 8% are singletons. These data are also associated with another study on yellow fever vaccine responses in identical twins.

The sample consisted of memory (CD45RO+) T cells sorted from blood. Receptors originate from a woman under 30 in good health.

V gene TRBV29-1 combines with J gene TRBJ1-1; D unclear. The CDR3 has 10 amino acids. In germline, CDR1 is SQVTM, CDR2 ANQGSEA. The V end was cut by 7 bases, the J end by 6 bases, with 9 bases between. For the CDR3, the DNA is TGCAGCGGAGGAACCCCTGAAGCTTTCTTT. This codes for CSGGTPEAFF.

This clonotype has only a few counts. The rearrangement uses TRBV2 and TRBJ2-2; possibly TRBD1 for D (6 bases). The V end was cut by 6 bases, the J end by 3 bases, with 11 bases between. Germline assignment: CDR1 SNHLY and CDR2 FYNNEI. CDR3 length equals 14 residues. DNA for the CDR3: TGTGCCAGCAGGGAACAGGGACACACCGGGGAGCTGTTTTTT. Its protein product is CASREQGHTGELFF. The complete variable domain, with remaining parts taken from reference TRBV2 and TRBJ2-2, reads EPEVTQTPSHQVTQMGQEVILRCVPISNHLYFYWYRQILGQKVEFLVSFYNNEISEKSEIFDDQFSVERPDGSNFTLKIRSTKLEDSAMYFCASREQGHTGELFFGEGSRLTVL.

This clonotype was seen a handful of times. The V gene is TRBV20-1, the J gene TRBJ1-4, with TRBD1 matching over 7 bases. Germline CDR1 is DFQATT and CDR2 is SNEGSKA (reference sequence). With V trimmed by 3 bases and J by 8 bases, 6 bases remained unmatched. This CDR3 is built from 13 residues. The CDR3 bases are TGCAGTGCTAGGGGAGACAGGGAGGAAAAACTGTTTTTT. This translates into CSARGDREEKLFF.

This clonotype showed up many times. This chain connects TRBV7-8 to TRBJ2-7; D is possibly TRBD2 (6 bases). The CDR3 consists of 17 residues. With 5 bases removed from V and 0 bases from J, the gap between germline ends came to 20 bases. Germline V gives CDR1 SGHVS, CDR2 FQNEAQ. CDR3 sequence reads: CASSPEASVRPSYEQYF. In nucleotides, the CDR3 is TGTGCCAGCAGCCCAGAGGCTAGCGTCAGACCCTCCTACGAGCAGTACTTC.

This clonotype came up many times. The V gene is TRBV3-1, the J gene TRBJ1-1, with D perhaps TRBD1 (5 bases). There are 14 residues in the CDR3. The V gene lost 1 base and the J gene lost 5 bases, with 11 bases spanning the gap. Germline V gene data show CDR1 as LGHDT and CDR2 as YNNKEL (reference sequence). The CDR3 is CASSQARAGTEAFF. DNA of the CDR3: TGTGCCAGCAGCCAAGCCAGGGCCGGAACTGAAGCTTTCTTT.

This clonotype was counted between two and nine times. The genes are TRBV12-3 or TRBV12-4 and TRBJ2-7; 9 bases agree with TRBD2. This CDR3 has 14 amino acids. V shed 3 bases, J shed 3 bases, and the junction held 3 bases outside the gene matches. Written as DNA, the CDR3 is TGTGCCAGCAGTTTGGGCGGGGGGGACTACGAGCAGTACGTC. It specifies CASSLGGGDYEQYV.

This clonotype was counted only a few times. CDR3 coding DNA: TGTGCCAGCAGTGTTGTGAGAGGCTACACCTTC. Translation: CASSVVRGYTF. The genes are TRBV6-1 and TRBJ1-2, with D unclear. The CDR3 runs 11 residues. Between the trimmed V and J ends, which lost 4 bases and 8 bases, there was a span of 8 bases. Germline V CDR1 and CDR2: MNHNS, SASEGT.

In its sample, this clonotype was seen many times. The chain couples TRBV12-3 or TRBV12-4 to TRBJ2-1; TRBD2 agrees at 15 bases. V shed 1 base, J shed 0 bases, and the junction held 7 bases outside the gene matches. CDR3 size: 20 residues. DNA of the CDR3: TGTGCCAGCAGTTTAGGGAGAGGGACTAGCGGGAGGATCTCCTACAATGAGCAGTTCTTC. This codes for CASSLGRGTSGRISYNEQFF.

The chain couples TRBV15 to TRBJ2-7; 7 positions agree with TRBD2. Trimming took 6 bases from V and 0 from J; bases not matched to a gene: 11. CDR1 LNHNV and CDR2 YYDKDF come from the germline V gene (reference sequence). CDR3 length: 16 amino acids. The CDR3 nucleotides are TGTGCCACCAGTTCCCCCACTAGCGAGAGCTCCTACGAGCAGTACTTC. Its protein is CATSSPTSESSYEQYF.

A few counts support this clonotype. V is TRBV12-3 or TRBV12-4 and J is TRBJ1-1; D might be TRBD1 (6 bases). The V end lost 8 bases, the J end lost 1 base, and 17 bases lay between the germline ends. The CDR3 is 15 amino acids. The CDR3 reads CASGARGAANTEAFF. Written as DNA, the CDR3 is TGTGCCAGCGGGGCCCGGGGGGCTGCGAACACTGAAGCTTTCTTT.

The V and J genes are TRBV14 and TRBJ2-5; perhaps D is TRBD1 or TRBD2 (5 bases each). Trimming shortened V by 0 bases and J by 1 base, and 12 bases separated the two germline ends. Germline V gene data show CDR1 as SGHDN and CDR2 as FVKESK. The CDR3 runs to 16 residues. This CDR3 is CASSQERGTRQETQYF. CDR3 sequence (DNA): TGTGCCAGCAGCCAAGAACGGGGCACGCGCCAAGAGACCCAGTACTTC.

This clonotype came up a few times. The chain combines TRBV6-1 with TRBJ2-6, with D possibly matching TRBD2 (6 bases). CDR1 is MNHNS and CDR2 is SASEGT in the germline V gene. Trimming stripped 7 bases from V and 3 bases from J, with 22 bases between. This CDR3 contains 18 residues. The CDR3 nucleotides read TGTGCCAGCACCTCCCCGATTGGAGGGAGCATTGGGGCCAACGTCCTGACTTTC. This gives the protein CASTSPIGGSIGANVLTF.

This clonotype showed up many times. The chain recombines TRBV29-1 with TRBJ2-1; D perhaps matches TRBD2 (6 bases). The CDR3 is made up of 15 amino acids. Trimming cost V 5 bases and J 3 bases, with 17 bases left between them. CDR1 is SQVTM and CDR2 is ANQGSEA in the germline V gene. This chain's CDR3 is CSVWGVEAGYNEQFF. The CDR3 DNA follows: TGCAGCGTTTGGGGGGTTGAGGCAGGCTACAATGAGCAGTTCTTC.

This clonotype was found many times. The rearrangement uses TRBV5-1 and TRBJ1-2; D call uncertain. This CDR3 comprises 15 residues. Per the germline V gene, CDR1 is SGHRS and CDR2 is YFSETQ. V was pared by 0 bases and J by 3 bases, with 12 bases between. The CDR3 sequence is CASSLAGNVYYGYTF. CDR3 DNA sequence: TGCGCCAGCAGCTTGGCCGGGAATGTGTACTATGGCTACACCTTC.

This clonotype was counted ten times or more. CDR3 bases: TGTGCCAGCAGTGAAAGGCTAGCGGAAGAGACCCAGTACTTC. It codes for CASSERLAEETQYF. The chain uses TRBV2 and TRBJ2-5; 7 bases line up with TRBD2. CDR1 is SNHLY, CDR2 FYNNEI, per germline. With 2 bases clipped from V and 3 bases from J, the junction kept 3 bases outside the gene matches. There are 14 residues in the CDR3.

This chain links TRBV7-9 with TRBJ2-1; 14 bases line up with TRBD2. CDR1 and CDR2 from the germline V gene are SEHNR and FQNEAQ (reference sequence). This CDR3 spans 17 amino acids. Trimming at V came to 4 bases and at J to 1 base, leaving 3 bases not matched to a gene. The CDR3 DNA follows: TGTGCCAGCAGCTCGGGACTAGCGGGAGTGTCCTACAATGAGCAGTTCTTC. Translation: CASSSGLAGVSYNEQFF.

This clonotype has only a few counts. The rearrangement links TRBV12-3 or TRBV12-4 to TRBJ2-3; tentatively, D is TRBD1 or TRBD2 (5 bases each). The CDR3 has 15 amino acids. The V end lost 2 bases, the J end lost 8 bases, and 17 bases lay between the germline ends. The CDR3 is CASSLQGPLAGTQYF. CDR3 DNA sequence: TGTGCCAGCAGTTTACAGGGTCCCCTCGCGGGTACGCAGTATTTT.

This clonotype was picked up a small number of times. V usage is TRBV20-1 and J usage is TRBJ1-1; D is unclear. The CDR3 runs to 12 residues. From germline, CDR1 is DFQATT and CDR2 SNEGSKA (reference sequence). Trimming cost V 1 base and J 4 bases, with 7 bases left between them. CDR3 sequence reads: CSARVSSTEAFF. CDR3 bases: TGCAGTGCTAGAGTGTCGAGCACTGAAGCTTTCTTT.

This clonotype appeared many times. The J gene is TRBJ1-4, the V gene TRBV20-1, with a tentative D call TRBD1 (5 bases). The V and J ends lost 1 base and 0 bases respectively, with 12 bases between them. The CDR3 contains 16 residues. From germline, CDR1 is DFQATT and CDR2 SNEGSKA (reference sequence). This CDR3 is CSARGMGGATNEKLFF. The CDR3 DNA is TGCAGTGCTAGAGGGATGGGGGGAGCAACTAATGAAAAACTGTTTTTT.

The chain carries TRBV20-1 and TRBJ2-7; D possibly corresponds to TRBD2 (6 bases). Germline CDR1 and CDR2: DFQATT and SNEGSKA (reference sequence). The CDR3 length is 15 residues. V was trimmed by 6 bases and J by 0 bases, leaving 18 bases between them. The CDR3 sequence is CSAGASPGLSYEQYV. The CDR3 nucleotides are TGCAGTGCGGGTGCCAGCCCGGGACTCTCCTACGAGCAGTACGTC.

In its sample, this clonotype was seen a few times. The chain combines TRBV20-1 with TRBJ2-5; 10 nucleotides agree with TRBD2. Per germline, CDR1 DFQATT and CDR2 SNEGSKA (reference sequence). V was clipped by 3 bases and J by 5 bases; unmatched bases: 6. This CDR3 has 14 amino acids. CDR3 coding DNA: TGCAGTGCTAGCGCTAGCGGGAGCCTTGAGACCCAGTACTTC. It specifies CSASASGSLETQYF.

This clonotype was observed at least ten times. This chain connects TRBV12-3 or TRBV12-4 to TRBJ1-6; D gene uncertain. Trimming took 3 bases from V and 5 from J, leaving 8 bases between them. The CDR3 has 14 amino acids. In DNA, the CDR3 is TGTGCCAGCAGTTTCGGGCAGGATAATTCACCCCTCCACTTT. It yields the protein CASSFGQDNSPLHF.

This clonotype was recorded a few times. The CDR3 DNA is TGTGCCAGCCTCCCCTGGAGCAATCAGCCCCAGCATTTT. Encoded protein: CASLPWSNQPQHF. The chain couples TRBV6-1 to TRBJ1-5; D gene uncertain. The germline V and J ends were trimmed by 8 bases and 1 base, with 9 bases remaining between them. The CDR3 length is 13 residues. The germline CDR1 and CDR2 sequences are MNHNS and SASEGT.

The sample holds many counts of this clonotype. This rearrangement joins TRBV7-8 to TRBJ1-1; no definite D call. Trimming took 5 bases from V and 0 from J, leaving 16 bases between them. The V gene's germline CDR1 is SGHVS and CDR2 FQNEAQ. The CDR3 length is 16 residues. In nucleotides, the CDR3 is TGTGCCAGCAGCCCCCCAAGTGGGAGCATGAACACTGAAGCTTTCTTT. Its protein product is CASSPPSGSMNTEAFF.

This clonotype was seen at least ten times. The J gene is TRBJ2-7, the V gene TRBV10-3, with 11 positions matching TRBD2. Trimming cost V 6 bases and J 5 bases; bases outside gene matches: 6. Germline V gives CDR1 ENHRY, CDR2 SYGVKD. This CDR3 has 14 amino acids. CDR3 nucleotide sequence: TGTGCCATCAGACCTAGCGGGAGGTTACACGAGCAGTACTTC. The encoded protein is CAIRPSGRLHEQYF.

There are many counts of this clonotype. The chain employs TRBV6-1 and TRBJ1-2, with a weak D call TRBD1 (6 bases). V gave up 5 bases and J gave up 0 bases, with 13 bases separating them. This CDR3 has 15 residues. Per germline, CDR1 MNHNS and CDR2 SASEGT. The CDR3 bases are TGTGCCAGCAGTCAAGTACAGGGAGCTAACTATGGCTACACCTTC. Its protein is CASSQVQGANYGYTF.

A few counts support this clonotype. The genes are TRBV10-1 and TRBJ2-7; 10 nucleotides agree with TRBD2. This CDR3 comprises 15 residues. V lost 7 bases, J lost 3 bases, and 9 bases stayed unmatched. Germline V gene sequence: CDR1 WNHNN, CDR2 SYGVQD (reference sequence). CDR3 DNA: TGCGCCAGCATTGATACACTAGCGGGATTCTACGAGCAGTACTTC. This gives the protein CASIDTLAGFYEQYF.

Note on this clonotype: Sequence at one end of the junction differs from germline and may be a read error. The rearrangement joins TRBV4-1 to TRBJ2-7, with 16 nucleotides matching TRBD2. CDR1 MGHRA and CDR2 YSYEKL come from the germline V gene. This CDR3 region has 16 residues. CDR3: CASSQDPGLAGGQAIF. The CDR3 region has the DNA TGCGCCAGCAGCCAAGATCCGGGACTAGCGGGAGGGCAAGCAATCTTC.

Ten or more counts support this clonotype. The J gene is TRBJ1-5, the V gene TRBV5-1; D is perhaps TRBD1 (5 bases). This CDR3 comprises 14 residues. The V gene lost 3 bases and the J gene lost 2 bases, with 9 bases spanning the gap. Germline assignment: CDR1 SGHRS and CDR2 YFSETQ. CDR3 amino acids: CASSWGPGNQPQHF. As DNA, the CDR3 is TGCGCCAGCAGCTGGGGACCAGGCAATCAGCCCCAGCATTTT. Complete variable domain (other parts from reference TRBV5-1 and TRBJ1-5): KAGVTQTPRYLIKTRGQQVTLSCSPISGHRSVSWYQQTPGQGLQFLFEYFSETQRNKGNFPGRFSGRQFSNSRSEMNVSTLELGDSALYLCASSWGPGNQPQHFGDGTRLSIL.

This clonotype came up a few times. In DNA, the CDR3 is TGTGCCAGCAGTACGAAGCGGGGGGGTTTCGAGCAGTACGTC. This gives the protein CASSTKRGGFEQYV. The V gene is TRBV28, the J gene TRBJ2-7; TRBD2 matches 10 bases. The CDR3 extends over 14 amino acids. V gave up 5 bases and J gave up 6 bases; unmatched junction bases: 7. The V gene's germline CDR1 is MDHEN and CDR2 SYDVKM.

This clonotype came up a few times. This chain connects TRBV28 to TRBJ2-5, with D maybe TRBD2 (5 bases). The length of the CDR3 is 14 residues. Deletions cut 2 bases from V and 2 bases from J, with 9 bases between. Germline-derived CDR1 and CDR2 are MDHEN and SYDVKM. CDR3 sequence: CASSLVGRQETQYF. Written as DNA, the CDR3 is TGTGCCAGCAGTTTAGTAGGGAGACAAGAGACCCAGTACTTC.